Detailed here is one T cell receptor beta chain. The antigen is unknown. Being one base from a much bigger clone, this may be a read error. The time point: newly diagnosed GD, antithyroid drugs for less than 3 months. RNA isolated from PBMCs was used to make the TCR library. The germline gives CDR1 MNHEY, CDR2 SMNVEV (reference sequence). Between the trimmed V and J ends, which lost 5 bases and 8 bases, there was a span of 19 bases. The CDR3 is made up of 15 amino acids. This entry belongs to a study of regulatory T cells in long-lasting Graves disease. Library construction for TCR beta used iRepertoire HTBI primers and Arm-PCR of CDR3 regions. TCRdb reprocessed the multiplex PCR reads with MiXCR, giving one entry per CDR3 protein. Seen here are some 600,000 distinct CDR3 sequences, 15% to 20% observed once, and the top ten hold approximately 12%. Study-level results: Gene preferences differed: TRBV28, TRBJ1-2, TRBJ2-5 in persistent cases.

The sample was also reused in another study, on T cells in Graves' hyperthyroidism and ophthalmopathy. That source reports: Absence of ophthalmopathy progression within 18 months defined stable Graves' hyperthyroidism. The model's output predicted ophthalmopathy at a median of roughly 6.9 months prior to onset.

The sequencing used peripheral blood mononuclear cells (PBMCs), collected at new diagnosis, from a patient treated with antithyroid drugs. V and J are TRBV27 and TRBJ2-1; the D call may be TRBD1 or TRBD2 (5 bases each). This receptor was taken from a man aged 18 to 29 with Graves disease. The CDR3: CASSPPTGRYDEQFF. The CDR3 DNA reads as TGTGCCAGCAGTCCCCCGACGGGACGGTACGATGAGCAGTTCTTC.